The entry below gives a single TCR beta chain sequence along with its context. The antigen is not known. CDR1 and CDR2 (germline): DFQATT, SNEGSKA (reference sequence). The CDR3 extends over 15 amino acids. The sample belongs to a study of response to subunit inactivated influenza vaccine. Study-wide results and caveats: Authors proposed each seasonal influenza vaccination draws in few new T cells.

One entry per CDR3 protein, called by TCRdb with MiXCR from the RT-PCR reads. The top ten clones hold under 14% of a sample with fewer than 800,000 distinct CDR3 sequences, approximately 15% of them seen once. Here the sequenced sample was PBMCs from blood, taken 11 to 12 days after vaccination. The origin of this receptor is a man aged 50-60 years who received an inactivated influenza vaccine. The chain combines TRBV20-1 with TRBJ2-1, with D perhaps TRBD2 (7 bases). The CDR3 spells CTSQGGLTIVDEQFF. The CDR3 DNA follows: TGCACCTCCCAAGGGGGACTAACCATCGTCGATGAGCAGTTCTTC.